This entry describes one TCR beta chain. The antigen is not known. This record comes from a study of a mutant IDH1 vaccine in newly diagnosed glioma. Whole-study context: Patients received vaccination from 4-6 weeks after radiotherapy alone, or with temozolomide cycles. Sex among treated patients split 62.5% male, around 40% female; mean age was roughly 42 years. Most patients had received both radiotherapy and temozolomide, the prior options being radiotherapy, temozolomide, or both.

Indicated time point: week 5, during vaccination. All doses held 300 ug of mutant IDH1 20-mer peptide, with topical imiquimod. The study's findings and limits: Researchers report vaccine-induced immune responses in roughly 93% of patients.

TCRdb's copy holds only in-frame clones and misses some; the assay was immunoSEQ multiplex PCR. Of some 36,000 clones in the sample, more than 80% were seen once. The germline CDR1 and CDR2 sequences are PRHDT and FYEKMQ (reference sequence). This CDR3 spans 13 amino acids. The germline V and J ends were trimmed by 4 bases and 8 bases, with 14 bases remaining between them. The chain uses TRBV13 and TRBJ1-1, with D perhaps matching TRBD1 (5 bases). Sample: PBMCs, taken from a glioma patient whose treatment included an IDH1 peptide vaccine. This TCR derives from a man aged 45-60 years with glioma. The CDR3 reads CASSYPDRTEAFF. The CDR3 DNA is TGTGCCAGCAGCTATCCCGACAGAACAGAAGCTTTCTTT.